These 3 T cell receptor beta chains originate from one sample sequenced in a study of T cell responses to AZD1222 COVID-19 vaccine. TCRdb's table, derived via immunoSEQ multiplex PCR, lists solely in-frame clones and lacks some. The table records under 150,000 clones, 85% to 90% of them present only once. The sample was peripheral blood, taken on day 0 of MenACWY control vaccination. The receptors originated from an adult in good health.

This chain's CDR3 is CASSSLVEGEQYF. CDR3 bases: TGTGCCAGCAGCTCGCTGGTTGAGGGCGAGCAGTACTTC. The chain joins TRBV11-2 to TRBJ2-7; perhaps TRBD2 as D (5 bases). The CDR3 length is 13 residues. V lost 4 bases, J lost 6 bases, and 13 bases lay in between. In germline, CDR1 is SGHAT, CDR2 FQNNGV.

This chain connects TRBV7-9 to TRBJ2-1; D call uncertain. Trimming left V 5 bases short and J 2 bases short, with 10 bases between. Germline lookup yields CDR1 SEHNR and CDR2 FQNEAQ (reference sequence). CDR3 size: 14 residues. CDR3 loop: CASSPRPTYNEQFF. CDR3 nucleotides: TGTGCCAGCAGCCCCCGCCCGACCTACAATGAGCAGTTCTTC.

This clone was recorded at least ten times. The rearrangement joins TRBV12-3 or TRBV12-4 to TRBJ1-1, with D possibly matching TRBD1 (6 bases). V lost 8 bases and J 11 bases, leaving 15 bases between the germline ends. The CDR3 totals 11 residues. The CDR3 is CASSGAPWAFF. DNA of the CDR3: TGTGCCAGCTCAGGGGCTCCCTGGGCTTTCTTT.